This T cell receptor beta chain was recovered during a study of healthy donors' naive CD4 and CD8 T cells. Germline V CDR1 and CDR2: SQVTM, ANQGSEA. The CDR3 spans 13 residues. V was pared by 2 bases and J by 1 base, with 6 bases between. A linear amplification protocol produced the TCR libraries from around 0.55 ug of total RNA. TCRdb called the reads again in MiXCR, with one record for every CDR3 protein. This table has roughly 200,000 distinct CDR3 sequences, over 60% appearing once. As concerns this clonotype: The antigen remains undetermined.

Whole-study findings and limits: Alpha and beta chains were sequenced in bulk without pairing. Possible naive T cell homeostatic proliferation bias remained unaddressed. Reportedly, most V and J gene segments showed naive CD4+ versus CD8+ bias. Negatively charged CDR3s marked CD8+ lineage; positively charged CDR3s marked CD4+ lineage.

The sequenced sample consisted of naive CD4+ and CD8+ T cells sorted from blood, pooled from several donors. The source of this sequence is a pool of human donors in good health; the sample pools cells from several healthy donors. V gene TRBV29-1 combines with J gene TRBJ1-5; D is unclear. The CDR3 loop reads CSVETESNQPQHF. The CDR3 DNA reads as TGCAGCGTTGAAACCGAGAGCAATCAGCCCCAGCATTTT. Together with reference TRBV29-1 and TRBJ1-5, the CDR3 gives the full variable domain: SAVISQKPSRDICQRGTSLTIQCQVDSQVTMMFWYRQQPGQSLTLIATANQGSEATYESGFVIDKFPISRPNLTFSTLTVSNMSPEDSSIYLCSVETESNQPQHFGDGTRLSIL.